The clone carrying this TCR beta chain was counted between two and nine times. The record originates from a study of blood T cell repertoires in COVID-19. The CDR3 loop spans 12 amino acids. V lost 10 bases, J lost 6 bases, and 12 bases lay in between. CDR1 and CDR2 (germline): LNHDA, SQIVND (reference sequence). Measured with immunoSEQ multiplex PCR; TCRdb has only the in-frame clones, and not every one. This table has about 310,000 clones, around 89% appearing once. The sequencing sample was made of PBMCs or T cells enriched from blood (not recorded which). The chain joins TRBV19 to TRBJ2-2, with D maybe TRBD2 (7 bases). This TCR came from a woman aged 40 to 50 who had recovered from COVID-19. The CDR3 region has the DNA TGTGCCACTCTAGGGGGGGCCGGGGAGCTGTTTTTT. It yields the protein CATLGGAGELFF.